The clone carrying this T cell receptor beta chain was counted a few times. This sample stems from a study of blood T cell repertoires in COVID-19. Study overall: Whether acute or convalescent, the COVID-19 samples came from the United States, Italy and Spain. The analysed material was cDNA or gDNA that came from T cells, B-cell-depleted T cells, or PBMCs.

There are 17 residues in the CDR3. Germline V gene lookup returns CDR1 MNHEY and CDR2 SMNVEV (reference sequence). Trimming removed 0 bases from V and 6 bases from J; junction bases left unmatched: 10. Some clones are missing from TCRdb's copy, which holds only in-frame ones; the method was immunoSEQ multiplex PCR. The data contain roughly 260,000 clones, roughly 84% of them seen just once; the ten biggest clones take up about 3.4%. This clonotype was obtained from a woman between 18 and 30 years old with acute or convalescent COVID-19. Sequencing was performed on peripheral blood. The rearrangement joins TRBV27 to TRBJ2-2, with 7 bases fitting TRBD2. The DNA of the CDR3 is TGTGCCAGCAGTTTATCGATCGGGGGGAGTAGGTCCGGGGAGCTGTTTTTT. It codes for CASSLSIGGSRSGELFF.